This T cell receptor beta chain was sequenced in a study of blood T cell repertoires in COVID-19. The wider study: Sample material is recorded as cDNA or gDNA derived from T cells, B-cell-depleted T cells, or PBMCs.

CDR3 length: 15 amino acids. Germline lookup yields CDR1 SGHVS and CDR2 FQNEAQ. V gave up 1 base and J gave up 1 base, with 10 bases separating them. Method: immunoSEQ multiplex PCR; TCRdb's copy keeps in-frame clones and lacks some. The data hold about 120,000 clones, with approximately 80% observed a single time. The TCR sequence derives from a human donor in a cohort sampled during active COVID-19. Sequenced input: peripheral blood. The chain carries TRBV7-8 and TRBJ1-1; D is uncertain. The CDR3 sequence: CASSLGYTTNTEAFF. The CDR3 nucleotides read TGTGCCAGCAGCTTAGGGTACACAACGAACACTGAAGCTTTCTTT. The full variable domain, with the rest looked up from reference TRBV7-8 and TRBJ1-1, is GAGVSQSPRYKVAKRGQDVALRCDPISGHVSLFWYQQALGQGPEFLTYFQNEAQLDKSGLPSDRFFAERPEGSVSTLKIQRTQQEDSAVYLCASSLGYTTNTEAFFGQGTRLTVV.